Each of the 26 T cell receptor beta chains below was sequenced from the same sample in a study of T cells in localized non-small cell lung cancer. The protocol was immunoSEQ multiplex PCR, while the TCRdb copy is restricted to in-frame clones and leaves out a portion. The sample lists about 59,000 clones; roughly 92% were seen once. The sample was peripheral blood, taken before any cancer treatment. These receptors all stem from a man between 35 and 75 years old with stage I lung adenocarcinoma.

The rearrangement uses TRBV6-6 and TRBJ2-4; possible D gene TRBD1, 5 bases. The V gene's germline CDR1 is MNHNY and CDR2 SVGAGI (reference sequence). V dropped 8 bases and J dropped 9 bases, with 11 bases sitting between them. The CDR3 has 11 residues. This CDR3 reads CASAGQAIQYF. The CDR3 DNA is TGTGCCAGCGCAGGGCAAGCCATTCAGTACTTC.

This clone came up once. The DNA of the CDR3 is TGTGCCAGCTCAGCCGGACAGGGAGGCTACGAGCAGTACTTC. Translated: CASSAGQGGYEQYF. This chain uses TRBV18 with TRBJ2-7, with 8 bases fitting TRBD1. V was clipped by 5 bases and J by 3 bases; unmatched bases: 6. The CDR3 spans 14 residues. The germline V gene has CDR1 KGHSH and CDR2 LQKENI.

The chain combines TRBV19 with TRBJ2-7; 10 bases agree with TRBD2. This CDR3 spans 14 amino acids. Germline-derived CDR1 and CDR2 are LNHDA and SQIVND (reference sequence). V lost 6 bases, J lost 2 bases, and 4 bases stayed unmatched. This CDR3 reads CASRSLAGPYEQYF. The CDR3 DNA reads TGTGCCAGTAGGTCACTAGCGGGGCCCTACGAGCAGTACTTC.

The chain carries TRBV9 and TRBJ2-7, with D possibly being TRBD2 (5 bases). The germline CDR1 and CDR2 sequences are SGDLS and YYNGEE. V was cut by 2 bases and J by 6 bases, with 15 bases left in between. The CDR3 extends over 14 amino acids. The CDR3 region is CASSVRGSSGEQYF. In nucleotides, the CDR3 is TGTGCCAGCAGCGTTCGAGGGAGCTCTGGCGAGCAGTACTTC.

The V and J genes are TRBV15 and TRBJ2-7; TRBD1 matches at 9 bases. The CDR3 runs 14 residues. Trimming took 4 bases from V and 3 from J; bases not matched to a gene: 4. CDR1 and CDR2 from the germline V gene are LNHNV and YYDKDF (reference sequence). CDR3 bases: TGTGCCACCAGCACGGGACAGGGTTACTACGAGCAGTACTTC. This sequence encodes CATSTGQGYYEQYF.

The V and J genes are TRBV4-2 and TRBJ2-1; D not certain. This CDR3 is 15 amino acids long. V lost 1 base and J lost 6, with 13 bases in between. CDR1 and CDR2 from the germline V gene are LGHNA and YNFKEQ. The CDR3 DNA sequence: TGTGCCAGCAGCCAAGCGCTAGGAGAAGCCAATGAGCAGTTCTTC. Amino acid sequence: CASSQALGEANEQFF.

The chain combines TRBV6-1 with TRBJ2-7; 7 nucleotides line up with TRBD2. CDR3 length equals 15 residues. Germline V CDR1 and CDR2: MNHNS, SASEGT. J was trimmed by 2 bases and V by 3 bases; bases with no gene match: 7. The CDR3 region is CASSDLTSEAYEQYF. CDR3 DNA sequence: TGTGCCAGCAGTGATCTCACTAGCGAGGCCTACGAGCAGTACTTC.

The chain employs TRBV5-4 and TRBJ1-5; maybe TRBD1 (5 bases). The CDR3 extends over 15 amino acids. Trimming stripped 4 bases from V and 5 bases from J, with 16 bases between. Germline V gene data show CDR1 as SGHNT and CDR2 as YYREEE (reference sequence). CDR3 residues: CASSQGLGEDQPQHF. In nucleotides, the CDR3 is TGTGCCAGCAGCCAGGGTCTAGGGGAGGATCAGCCCCAGCATTTT.

DNA of the CDR3: TGCGCCAGCAGCCAGGCCGGGAGGCTGACAGGGAGCGAAAAACTGTTTTTT. It translates to CASSQAGRLTGSEKLFF. The V gene is TRBV4-1, the J gene TRBJ1-4, with 7 bases matching TRBD1. The germline V gene encodes CDR1 MGHRA and CDR2 YSYEKL. The V and J ends lost 3 bases and 8 bases, in that order; junction bases with no gene match: 15. CDR3 length equals 17 residues.

The gene calls are TRBV11-3 and TRBJ1-1; possible D gene TRBD1, 5 bases. V was shortened by 3 bases and J by 4 bases, with 12 bases between the two germline ends. CDR1 SGHNT and CDR2 YENEEA come from the germline V gene. The CDR3 is made up of 14 amino acids. CDR3 DNA sequence: TGTGCCAGCAGCTTGGGGGGACTCGTCACTGAAGCTTTCTTT. Its translation: CASSLGGLVTEAFF.

The chain recombines TRBV12-5 with TRBJ2-5; 8 bases match TRBD1. V shed 5 bases and J 4 bases; nucleotides not matched to a gene: 6. This CDR3 contains 14 residues. CDR1 is LGHNT and CDR2 is FRNRAP in the germline V gene. The CDR3 DNA is TGTGCTAGTGGTCTCGGACAGGGTGCAGAGACCCAGTACTTC. Translation gives CASGLGQGAETQYF.

V is TRBV29-1 and J is TRBJ1-1; 8 bases agree with TRBD1. The CDR3 has 13 amino acids. In germline, CDR1 is SQVTM, CDR2 ANQGSEA. V lost 7 bases, J lost 1 base, and 5 bases stayed unmatched. CDR3 amino acids: CSGGQGENTEAFF. The CDR3 region has the DNA TGCAGCGGAGGACAGGGAGAGAACACTGAAGCTTTCTTT. Together with reference TRBV29-1 and TRBJ1-1, the CDR3 gives the full variable domain: SAVISQKPSRDICQRGTSLTIQCQVDSQVTMMFWYRQQPGQSLTLIATANQGSEATYESGFVIDKFPISRPNLTFSTLTVSNMSPEDSSIYLCSGGQGENTEAFFGQGTRLTVV.

The rearrangement joins TRBV5-1 to TRBJ2-1; maybe TRBD2 (6 bases). Trimming removed 0 bases from V and 9 bases from J, with 13 bases in between. The CDR3 consists of 14 residues. The germline CDR1 and CDR2 sequences are SGHRS and YFSETQ. In nucleotides, the CDR3 is TGCGCCAGCAGCTTGGCGCCCTCGCGGGGTGAGCAGTTCTTC. Translated: CASSLAPSRGEQFF.

The rearrangement links TRBV6-5 to TRBJ1-1; D is ambiguous. Per the germline V gene, CDR1 is MNHEY and CDR2 is SVGAGI. Trimming left V 2 bases short and J 5 bases short, with 12 bases between. The CDR3 loop spans 14 amino acids. The CDR3 here is CASSYKRAETEAFF. The CDR3 coding sequence is TGTGCCAGCAGTTACAAGAGGGCTGAGACTGAAGCTTTCTTT.

This clone was seen a handful of times. The rearrangement uses TRBV2 and TRBJ1-5, with D possibly TRBD1 on 5 matching bases. CDR3 length equals 15 residues. The germline V gene encodes CDR1 SNHLY and CDR2 FYNNEI. The V gene lost 7 bases and the J gene lost 5 bases, with 18 bases spanning the gap. CDR3 region: CASNTDGSGDQPQHF. CDR3 DNA sequence: TGTGCCAGCAATACAGACGGTTCGGGGGATCAGCCCCAGCATTTT.

The CDR3 loop is CASSDGRRSYNEQFF. CDR3 sequence (DNA): TGTGCCAGCAGTGACGGCAGGCGATCCTACAATGAGCAGTTCTTC. The chain recombines TRBV6-1 with TRBJ2-1, with no clear D. V lost 3 bases to trimming and J lost 1 base, with 10 bases between them. The V gene's germline CDR1 is MNHNS and CDR2 SASEGT. The CDR3 length is 15 residues.

The V call is TRBV9, the J call TRBJ2-3, with 12 nucleotides matching TRBD2. Germline CDR1 reads SGDLS; CDR2 reads YYNGEE. This CDR3 has 17 residues. Trimming took 0 bases from V and 5 from J; bases not matched to a gene: 7. CDR3 region: CASSVEASGRAIDTQYF. CDR3 nucleotide sequence: TGTGCCAGCAGCGTAGAGGCTAGCGGGAGGGCCATAGATACGCAGTATTTT.

This chain uses TRBV7-2 with TRBJ2-3; D gene unclear. This CDR3 region has 15 residues. CDR1 SGHTA and CDR2 FQGNSA come from the germline V gene. The ends were cut back, 2 bases at V and 2 bases at J, with 11 bases in the middle. CDR3 region: CASSLRYLVTDTQYF. CDR3 sequence (DNA): TGTGCCAGCAGCTTAAGGTACCTGGTCACAGATACGCAGTATTTT.

This chain uses TRBV19 with TRBJ2-7, with D unclear. This CDR3 has 13 amino acids. From germline, CDR1 is LNHDA and CDR2 SQIVND (reference sequence). The V end was cut by 3 bases, the J end by 1 base, with 7 bases between. The CDR3 sequence is CASSIGNSYEQYF. The DNA for the CDR3 is TGTGCCAGTAGTATCGGTAATTCCTACGAGCAGTACTTC.

This clone was picked up one time. This chain joins TRBV28 and TRBJ1-2; 7 nucleotides line up with TRBD1. The germline CDR1 and CDR2 sequences are MDHEN and SYDVKM. The CDR3 runs to 15 residues. V lost 4 bases and J lost 8; bases outside the gene matches: 13. The CDR3 loop is CASSSYRQGRPGYTF. CDR3 coding DNA: TGTGCCAGCAGTTCCTACCGACAGGGTCGGCCCGGCTACACCTTC.

This clone was recorded only once. The chain carries TRBV6-6 and TRBJ2-7, with 9 bases aligning to TRBD1. Trimming took 2 bases from V and 0 from J; bases not matched to a gene: 2. The germline V gene has CDR1 MNHNY and CDR2 SVGAGI (reference sequence). The CDR3 covers 15 residues. Here the CDR3 reads CASSYGQGSSYEQYF. CDR3 sequence (DNA): TGTGCCAGCAGTTACGGACAGGGGAGCTCCTACGAGCAGTACTTC.

The chain has TRBV6-5 and TRBJ2-2; either TRBD1 or TRBD2 may fit D (5 bases each). Germline CDR1 MNHEY, CDR2 SVGAGI. The CDR3 has 14 amino acids. The V end was cut by 4 bases, the J end by 4 bases, with 10 bases between. The CDR3 region has the DNA TGTGCCAGCAGTTTCTCCGGGACCACCGGGGAGCTGTTTTTT. Translation gives CASSFSGTTGELFF.

The J gene is TRBJ1-5, the V gene TRBV10-3; D perhaps matches TRBD1 (6 bases). V lost 2 bases and J lost 4, with 9 bases in between. The CDR3 spans 14 residues. Germline assignment: CDR1 ENHRY and CDR2 SYGVKD. CDR3 nucleotide sequence: TGTGCCATCAGTGAGGACAGGAAAAATCAGCCCCAGCATTTT. Residues: CAISEDRKNQPQHF.

The V gene is TRBV6-1, the J gene TRBJ1-5; D call uncertain. From germline, CDR1 is MNHNS and CDR2 SASEGT. V lost 2 bases, J lost 6 bases, and 5 bases lay in between. The CDR3 loop spans 12 amino acids. CDR3 bases: TGTGCCAGCAGTGAATTTCTTCAGCCCCAGCATTTT. Its protein is CASSEFLQPQHF.

This chain links TRBV18 with TRBJ2-3; perhaps TRBD1 as D (6 bases). CDR1 and CDR2 from the germline V gene are KGHSH and LQKENI. This CDR3 spans 12 amino acids. The V and J ends lost 3 bases and 9 bases respectively, with 10 bases between them. The CDR3 DNA sequence: TGTGCCAGCTCACCGGATACAGGGACGCAGTATTTT. This encodes CASSPDTGTQYF.

The chain links TRBV9 to TRBJ2-7; tentative D call: TRBD2 (5 bases). Trimming removed 0 bases at V and 2 bases at J, with 9 bases between. The CDR3 is made up of 14 amino acids. CDR1 is SGDLS, CDR2 YYNGEE, per germline. The CDR3 is CASSVAEGTYEQYF. DNA of the CDR3: TGTGCCAGCAGCGTAGCTGAGGGCACCTACGAGCAGTACTTC.